These 22 T cell receptor beta chains came from one sample sequenced in a study of T-cell reconstitution after alpha-beta-depleted transplantation in children. Unique molecular identifiers featured in how the TCRbeta library was prepared. TCRdb passed the PCR reads through MiXCR, listing each CDR3 protein once. The sample includes hundreds of thousands of distinct CDR3 sequences, around 13% of them seen just once. The specimen comprised PBMCs, mostly from graft donor cells, sampled 360 days after TCRalphabeta/CD19-depleted stem cell transplant. Receptors were obtained from a male patient younger than 18 who had a stem cell transplant for acute myeloid leukemia, so the T cells may come from the graft donor.

The chain joins TRBV2 to TRBJ2-1, with 10 bases identical to TRBD2. The CDR3 totals 15 residues. CDR1 and CDR2 (germline): SNHLY, FYNNEI. The V segment lost 3 bases and the J segment 4 bases; nucleotides outside the gene matches: 3. This CDR3 reads CASSELLAGYNEQFF. The DNA of the CDR3 is TGTGCCAGCAGTGAGTTACTAGCGGGGTACAATGAGCAGTTCTTC.

In this sample, this clonotype turned up many times. The rearrangement uses TRBV29-1 and TRBJ2-3, with D possibly matching TRBD1 (6 bases). CDR3 length: 15 residues. V was shortened by 4 bases and J by 5 bases, with 19 bases between the two germline ends. From germline, CDR1 is SQVTM and CDR2 ANQGSEA. CDR3 coding DNA: TGCAGCGTTGCCCCTGGGACCCTCAGGGGAGATACGCAGTATTTT. This encodes CSVAPGTLRGDTQYF.

This clonotype was counted at least ten times. V usage is TRBV11-1 and J usage is TRBJ2-1; D is perhaps TRBD2 (6 bases). Trimming took 0 bases from V and 0 from J, leaving 15 bases between them. The CDR3 is 18 residues long. Per germline, CDR1 SGHAT and CDR2 FQDESV (reference sequence). Written as DNA, the CDR3 is TGTGCCAGCAGCTTAGCGAAAACTATCGGGAGCTCCTACAATGAGCAGTTCTTC. As protein: CASSLAKTIGSSYNEQFF.

This clonotype was observed a few times. The chain carries TRBV29-1 and TRBJ1-4; D gene uncertain. The CDR3 runs 11 residues. V shed 1 base and J shed 6 bases, with 3 bases lying between them. Germline V gives CDR1 SQVTM, CDR2 ANQGSEA. The CDR3 sequence is CSVEVYEKLFF. DNA for the CDR3: TGCAGCGTTGAAGTCTATGAAAAACTGTTTTTT.

This clonotype came up many times. The V and J genes are TRBV12-3 or TRBV12-4 and TRBJ2-7; no firm D call. Between the trimmed V and J ends, which lost 3 bases and 3 bases, there was a span of 9 bases. This CDR3 has 13 amino acids. CDR3 loop: CASSLSAGYEQYF. The CDR3 DNA follows: TGTGCCAGCAGTTTGTCAGCTGGCTACGAGCAGTACTTC.

V is TRBV6-1 and J is TRBJ2-3; 8 bases agree with TRBD1. This CDR3 has 16 amino acids. CDR1 is MNHNS, CDR2 SASEGT, per germline. J gave up 0 bases and V 11 bases, and 13 bases lay outside the gene matches. This CDR3 is CAGRTGQAASTDTQYF. CDR3 DNA: TGTGCCGGTCGGACAGGGCAGGCTGCTAGCACAGATACGCAGTATTTT.

This clonotype was seen repeatedly, ten times or more. The chain uses TRBV6-1 and TRBJ2-2; D is unresolved. The germline gives CDR1 MNHNS, CDR2 SASEGT. V was clipped by 7 bases and J by 4 bases, with 10 bases between them. The CDR3 consists of 13 residues. The DNA for the CDR3 is TGTGCCAGCACCCAGGAATTCACCGGGGAGCTGTTTTTT. Amino acids: CASTQEFTGELFF.

J is TRBJ2-7 and V is TRBV28; TRBD1 aligns across 7 bases. The CDR3 runs to 14 residues. Germline V lookup: CDR1 MDHEN, CDR2 SYDVKM. J was trimmed by 11 bases and V by 4 bases; bases with no gene match: 14. CDR3 coding DNA: TGTGCCAGCAGTTCACCCTTAGGGGGCGAAGGGGAGTACTTC. Amino acids: CASSSPLGGEGEYF.

This clonotype has a handful of counts. V is TRBV6-1 and J is TRBJ2-7; D gene ambiguous. This CDR3 region has 15 residues. Looked up from germline, CDR1 is MNHNS and CDR2 is SASEGT. Trimming took off 6 bases at V and 0 bases at J, with 15 bases between the two ends. The CDR3 loop reads CASSRPTKSSYEQYF. DNA for the CDR3: TGTGCCAGCAGCCGACCAACGAAGAGCTCCTACGAGCAGTACTTC.

This clonotype was seen repeatedly, ten times or more. V usage is TRBV28 and J usage is TRBJ2-7, with unresolved D. Trimming cost V 6 bases and J 2 bases, with 5 bases left between them. Germline V gives CDR1 MDHEN, CDR2 SYDVKM. CDR3 length equals 11 residues. Here the CDR3 reads CASSVAYEQYF. CDR3 sequence (DNA): TGTGCCAGCAGCGTAGCCTACGAGCAGTACTTC.

CDR3 sequence: CASRRPGQGPFYGYTF. The CDR3 DNA follows: TGTGCCAGCAGACGACCGGGACAGGGTCCTTTTTATGGCTACACCTTC. The V and J genes are TRBV6-1 and TRBJ1-2; 9 bases agree with TRBD1. The CDR3 is made up of 16 amino acids. The germline V gene has CDR1 MNHNS and CDR2 SASEGT. With 6 bases clipped from V and 5 bases from J, the junction kept 13 bases outside the gene matches.

This clonotype was counted a few times. The chain recombines TRBV18 with TRBJ1-6, with a possible D match to TRBD1 (5 bases). CDR1 KGHSH and CDR2 LQKENI come from the germline V gene. V gave up 2 bases and J gave up 7 bases, with 15 bases separating them. CDR3 length: 16 residues. The CDR3, as DNA: TGTGCCAGCTCACCATGGTACGACAGCCAAAATTCACCCCTCCACTTT. Its translation: CASSPWYDSQNSPLHF.

This clonotype has a count of ten or more. The chain has TRBV20-1 and TRBJ2-1; weak D call: TRBD2 (5 bases). Germline V CDR1 and CDR2: DFQATT, SNEGSKA (reference sequence). The CDR3 has 12 residues. V was pared by 3 bases and J by 6 bases, with 9 bases between. In nucleotides, the CDR3 is TGCAGTGCTAGGGAGGATAGCAATGAGCAGTTCTTC. Translation: CSAREDSNEQFF.

This clonotype has only a few counts. The chain has TRBV4-3 and TRBJ2-7; perhaps TRBD1 as D (6 bases). Germline-derived CDR1 and CDR2 are LGHNA and YSLEER. The CDR3 covers 15 residues. V was trimmed by 0 bases and J by 2 bases, leaving 11 bases between them. This CDR3 reads CASSQERAGAYEQYF. CDR3 in DNA: TGCGCCAGCAGCCAAGAGAGAGCAGGGGCCTACGAGCAGTACTTC.

This clonotype was found many times. This chain uses TRBV5-1 with TRBJ2-2; D is unresolved. The length of the CDR3 is 14 residues. Between the trimmed V and J ends, which lost 0 bases and 3 bases, there was a span of 6 bases. CDR1 is SGHRS, CDR2 YFSETQ, per germline. CDR3 sequence: CASSLGAYTGELFF. CDR3 sequence (DNA): TGCGCCAGCAGCTTGGGGGCGTACACCGGGGAGCTGTTTTTT. The variable domain in full, with the rest retrieved from reference TRBV5-1 and TRBJ2-2, is KAGVTQTPRYLIKTRGQQVTLSCSPISGHRSVSWYQQTPGQGLQFLFEYFSETQRNKGNFPGRFSGRQFSNSRSEMNVSTLELGDSALYLCASSLGAYTGELFFGEGSRLTVL.

The chain combines TRBV12-5 with TRBJ2-4; D may be TRBD1 or TRBD2 (6 bases each). Per the germline V gene, CDR1 is LGHNT and CDR2 is FRNRAP. The germline V and J ends were trimmed by 1 base and 4 bases, with 20 bases remaining between them. The CDR3 totals 18 residues. The CDR3 is CASGLGGGKHREKNIQYF. The CDR3 nucleotides are TGTGCTAGTGGTTTGGGTGGGGGGAAACACAGGGAAAAAAACATTCAGTACTTC.

The genes are TRBV9 and TRBJ2-7; 7 nucleotides align to TRBD1. Germline loops: CDR1 SGDLS, CDR2 YYNGEE. V shed 4 bases and J 4 bases; nucleotides not matched to a gene: 8. The CDR3 runs to 14 residues. The CDR3 DNA is TGTGCCAGCAGCACGAACCTACAGGGGTACGAGCAGTACTTC. Translation gives CASSTNLQGYEQYF.

V usage is TRBV6-1 and J usage is TRBJ2-3, with 9 bases fitting TRBD2. The V gene's germline CDR1 is MNHNS and CDR2 SASEGT. With V trimmed by 6 bases and J by 4 bases, 17 bases remained unmatched. The length of the CDR3 is 18 residues. The CDR3 nucleotides read TGTGCCAGCAGCGAATGGGGCATTGCACAGCGGGAGGCAGATACGCAGTATTTT. It yields the protein CASSEWGIAQREADTQYF.

This clonotype has a count of ten or more. This chain joins TRBV2 and TRBJ2-1, with D perhaps matching TRBD2 (6 bases). V lost 7 bases and J lost 1, with 14 bases in between. The germline CDR1 and CDR2 sequences are SNHLY and FYNNEI. The CDR3 has 15 residues. CDR3 nucleotide sequence: TGTGCCAGCATTACGGACGGGGGATCCTACAATGAGCAGTTCTTC. Encoded protein: CASITDGGSYNEQFF.

This clonotype was seen only a few times. The V and J genes are TRBV28 and TRBJ2-7, with D perhaps TRBD1 (5 bases). The V gene's germline CDR1 is MDHEN and CDR2 SYDVKM. CDR3 length: 14 amino acids. Trimming stripped 3 bases from V and 3 bases from J, with 12 bases between. CDR3 nucleotides: TGTGCCAGCAGTTTGCAGGGAATGAACTACGAGCAGTACTTC. It yields the protein CASSLQGMNYEQYF.

The genes are TRBV20-1 and TRBJ2-7, with D perhaps TRBD2 (6 bases). The V and J ends lost 3 bases and 2 bases respectively, with 11 bases between them. From germline, CDR1 is DFQATT and CDR2 SNEGSKA (reference sequence). The CDR3 totals 13 residues. In DNA, the CDR3 is TGCAGTGCTAGCGGGGGACTCACCTACGAGCAGTACTTC. Residues: CSASGGLTYEQYF.

The chain recombines TRBV7-2 with TRBJ2-1; no clear D gene. CDR1 is SGHTA and CDR2 is FQGNSA in the germline V gene. The CDR3 loop spans 14 amino acids. V was shortened by 0 bases and J by 4 bases, with 7 bases between the two germline ends. CDR3 loop: CASSLALPYNEQFF. The CDR3 nucleotides are TGTGCCAGCAGCTTAGCGCTCCCATACAATGAGCAGTTCTTC.